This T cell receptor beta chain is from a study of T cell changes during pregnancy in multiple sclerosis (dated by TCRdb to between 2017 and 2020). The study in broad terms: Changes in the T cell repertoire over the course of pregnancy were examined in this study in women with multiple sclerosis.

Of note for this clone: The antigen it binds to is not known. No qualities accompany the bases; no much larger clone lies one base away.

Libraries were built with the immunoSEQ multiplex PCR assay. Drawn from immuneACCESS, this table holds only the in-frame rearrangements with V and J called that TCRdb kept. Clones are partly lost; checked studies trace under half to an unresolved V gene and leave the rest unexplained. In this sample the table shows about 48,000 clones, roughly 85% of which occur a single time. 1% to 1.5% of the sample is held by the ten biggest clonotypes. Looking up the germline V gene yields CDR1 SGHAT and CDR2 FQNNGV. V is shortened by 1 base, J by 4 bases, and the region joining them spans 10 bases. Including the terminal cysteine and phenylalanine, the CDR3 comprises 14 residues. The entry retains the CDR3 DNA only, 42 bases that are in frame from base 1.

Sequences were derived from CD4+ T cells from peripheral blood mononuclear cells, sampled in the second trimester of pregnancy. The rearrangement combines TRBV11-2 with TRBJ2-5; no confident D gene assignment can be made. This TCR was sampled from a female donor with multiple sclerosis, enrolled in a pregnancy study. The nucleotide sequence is TGTGCCAGCAGCTTAGCGTTCCCTCGAGAGACCCAGTACTTC. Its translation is CASSLAFPRETQYF.